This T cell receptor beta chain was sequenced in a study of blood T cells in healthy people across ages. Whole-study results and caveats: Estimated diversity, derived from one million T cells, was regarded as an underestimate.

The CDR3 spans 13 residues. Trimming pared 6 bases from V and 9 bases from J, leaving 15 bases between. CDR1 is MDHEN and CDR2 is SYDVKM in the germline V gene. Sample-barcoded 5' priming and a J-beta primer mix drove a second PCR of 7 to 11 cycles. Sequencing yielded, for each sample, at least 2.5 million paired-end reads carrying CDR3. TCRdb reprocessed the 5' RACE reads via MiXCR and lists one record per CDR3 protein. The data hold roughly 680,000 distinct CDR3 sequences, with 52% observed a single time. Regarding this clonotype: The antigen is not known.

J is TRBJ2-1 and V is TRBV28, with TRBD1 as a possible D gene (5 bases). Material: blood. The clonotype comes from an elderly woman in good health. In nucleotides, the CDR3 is TGTGCCAGCAGAGGGGCCACTGACACTGAGCAGTTCTTC. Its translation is CASRGATDTEQFF.